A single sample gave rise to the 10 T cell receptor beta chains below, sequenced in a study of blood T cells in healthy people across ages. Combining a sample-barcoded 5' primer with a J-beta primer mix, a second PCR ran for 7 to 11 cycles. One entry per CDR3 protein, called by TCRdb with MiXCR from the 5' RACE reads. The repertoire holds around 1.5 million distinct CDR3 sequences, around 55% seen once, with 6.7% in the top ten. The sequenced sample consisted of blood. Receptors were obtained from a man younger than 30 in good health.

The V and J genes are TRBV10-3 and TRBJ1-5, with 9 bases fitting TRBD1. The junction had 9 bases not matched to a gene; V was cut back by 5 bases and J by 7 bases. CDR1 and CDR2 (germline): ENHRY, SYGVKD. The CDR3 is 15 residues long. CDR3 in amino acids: CAISQDRGTGQPQHF. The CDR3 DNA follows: TGTGCCATCAGTCAAGACAGGGGGACAGGACAGCCCCAGCATTTT.

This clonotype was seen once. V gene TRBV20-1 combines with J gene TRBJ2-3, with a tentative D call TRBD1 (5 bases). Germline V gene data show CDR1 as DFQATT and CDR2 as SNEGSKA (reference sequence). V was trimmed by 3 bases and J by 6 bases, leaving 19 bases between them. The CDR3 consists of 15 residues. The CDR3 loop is CSASDSIGRADTQYF. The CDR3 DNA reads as TGCAGTGCTAGTGACTCGATCGGCAGGGCCGATACGCAGTATTTT.

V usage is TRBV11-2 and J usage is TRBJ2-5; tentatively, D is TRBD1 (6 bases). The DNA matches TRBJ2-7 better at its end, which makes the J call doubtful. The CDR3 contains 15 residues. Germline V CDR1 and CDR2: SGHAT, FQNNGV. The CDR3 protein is CASSLDRGHFYEQYF. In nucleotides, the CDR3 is TGTGCCAGCAGCTTAGATAGGGGACACTTCTACGAGCAGTACTTC.

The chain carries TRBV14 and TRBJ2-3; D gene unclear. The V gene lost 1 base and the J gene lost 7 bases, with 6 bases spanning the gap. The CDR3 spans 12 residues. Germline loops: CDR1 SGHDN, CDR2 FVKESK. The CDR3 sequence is CASSQARNTQYF. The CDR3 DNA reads TGTGCCAGCAGCCAAGCCCGCAATACGCAGTATTTT.

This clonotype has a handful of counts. The CDR3 region is CSAEDRVSNQPQHF. The CDR3 DNA follows: TGCAGTGCTGAGGACAGGGTGAGCAATCAGCCCCAGCATTTT. The chain links TRBV20-1 to TRBJ1-5, with 8 bases identical to TRBD1. With 5 bases clipped from V and 1 base from J, the junction kept 4 bases outside the gene matches. Germline lookup yields CDR1 DFQATT and CDR2 SNEGSKA (reference sequence). The CDR3 loop spans 14 amino acids.

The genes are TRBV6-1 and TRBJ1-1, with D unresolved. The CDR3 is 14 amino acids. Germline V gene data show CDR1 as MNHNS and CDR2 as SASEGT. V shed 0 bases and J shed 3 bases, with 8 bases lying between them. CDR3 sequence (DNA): TGTGCCAGCAGTGAAGCCTGGTCGGACACTGAAGCTTTCTTT. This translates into CASSEAWSDTEAFF.

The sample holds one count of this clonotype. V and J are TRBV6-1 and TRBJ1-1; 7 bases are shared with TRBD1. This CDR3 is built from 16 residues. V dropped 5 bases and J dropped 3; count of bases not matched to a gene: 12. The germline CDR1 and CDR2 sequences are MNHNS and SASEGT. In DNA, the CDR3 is TGTGCCAGCAGTTCCCCGGACAGGTGGTTCGACACTGAAGCTTTCTTT. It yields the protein CASSSPDRWFDTEAFF.

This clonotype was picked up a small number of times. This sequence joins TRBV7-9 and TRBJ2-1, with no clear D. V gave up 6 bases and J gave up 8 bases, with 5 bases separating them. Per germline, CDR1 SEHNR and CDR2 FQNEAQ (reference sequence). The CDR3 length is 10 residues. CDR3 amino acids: CASRIDEQFF. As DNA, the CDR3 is TGTGCCAGCAGGATTGATGAGCAGTTCTTC.

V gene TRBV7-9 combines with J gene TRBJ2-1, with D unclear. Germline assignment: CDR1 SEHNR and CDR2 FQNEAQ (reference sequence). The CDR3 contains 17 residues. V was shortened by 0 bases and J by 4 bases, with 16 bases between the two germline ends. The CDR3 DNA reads TGTGCCAGCAGCTTAGCGGGGTACGGCAGCACTTACAATGAGCAGTTCTTC. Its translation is CASSLAGYGSTYNEQFF. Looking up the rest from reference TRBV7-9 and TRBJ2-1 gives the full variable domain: DTGVSQNPRHKITKRGQNVTFRCDPISEHNRLYWYRQTLGQGPEFLTYFQNEAQLEKSRLLSDRFSAERPKGSFSTLEIQRTEQGDSAMYLCASSLAGYGSTYNEQFFGPGTRLTVL.

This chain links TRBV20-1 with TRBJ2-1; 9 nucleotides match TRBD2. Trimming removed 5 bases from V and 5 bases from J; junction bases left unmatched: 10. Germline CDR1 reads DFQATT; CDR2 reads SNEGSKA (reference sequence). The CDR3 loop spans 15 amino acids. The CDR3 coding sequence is TGCAGTGCTTCGAGTGTGCTAGCGGGAAACAATGAGCAGTTCTTC. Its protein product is CSASSVLAGNNEQFF.